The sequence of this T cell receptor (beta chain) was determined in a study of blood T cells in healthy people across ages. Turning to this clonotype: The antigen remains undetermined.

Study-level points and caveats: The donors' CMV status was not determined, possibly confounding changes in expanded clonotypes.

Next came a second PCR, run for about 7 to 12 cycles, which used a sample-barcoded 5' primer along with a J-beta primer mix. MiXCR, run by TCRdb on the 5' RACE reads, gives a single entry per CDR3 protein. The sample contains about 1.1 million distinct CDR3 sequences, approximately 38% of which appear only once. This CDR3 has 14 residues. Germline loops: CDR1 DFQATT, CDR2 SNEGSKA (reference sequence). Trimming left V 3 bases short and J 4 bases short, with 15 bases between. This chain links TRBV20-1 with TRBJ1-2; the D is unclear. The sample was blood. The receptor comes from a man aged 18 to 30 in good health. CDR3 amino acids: CSASMRAQAYGYTF. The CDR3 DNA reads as TGCAGTGCTAGTATGAGGGCCCAGGCCTATGGCTACACCTTC.